One sample yielded the 25 T cell receptor beta chains listed below, sequenced in a study of T-cell reconstitution after alpha-beta-depleted transplantation in children. Unique molecular identifiers were incorporated into the prepared TCRbeta library. TCRdb re-analysed the PCR reads in MiXCR, keeping a single row per CDR3 protein. Among 500,000 to 600,000 distinct CDR3 sequences listed, about 17% were seen once. Sequencing was performed on PBMCs from the stem cell graft donor, taken from the stem cell graft. Receptors originate from a human donor who donated a stem cell graft to a child with acute lymphoblastic leukemia.

There are a few counts of this clonotype. The rearrangement joins TRBV9 to TRBJ2-7; D is perhaps TRBD1 (6 bases). The CDR3 is 15 amino acids. Germline V gene lookup returns CDR1 SGDLS and CDR2 YYNGEE. V was pared by 4 bases and J by 5 bases, with 19 bases between. In DNA, the CDR3 is TGTGCCAGCAGCCGTGGGGGCCATACCTCTGACGAGCAGTACTTC. Translation: CASSRGGHTSDEQYF.

The V and J genes are TRBV27 and TRBJ1-1, with TRBD1 matching over 7 bases. V lost 5 bases and J lost 0; bases outside the gene matches: 9. Germline V gene data show CDR1 as MNHEY and CDR2 as SMNVEV (reference sequence). The length of the CDR3 is 16 residues. The CDR3 sequence: CASSHDRTGLNTEAFF. The CDR3, as DNA: TGTGCCAGCAGTCACGATCGGACAGGTTTGAACACTGAAGCTTTCTTT.

The chain couples TRBV29-1 to TRBJ1-2; tentative D call: TRBD1 (5 bases). The CDR3 runs to 13 residues. The germline V and J ends were trimmed by 3 bases and 8 bases, with 16 bases remaining between them. CDR1 and CDR2 (germline): SQVTM, ANQGSEA. The CDR3: CSVERGPSMGYTF. CDR3 coding DNA: TGCAGCGTTGAGAGGGGACCCTCGATGGGCTACACCTTC.

The genes are TRBV5-1 and TRBJ1-2, with 8 bases matching TRBD1. The V gene end was trimmed by 2 bases and the J gene end by 9 bases; junction bases not matched to a gene: 6. CDR1 and CDR2 from the germline V gene are SGHRS and YFSETQ. This CDR3 region has 13 residues. The DNA for the CDR3 is TGCGCCAGCAGCTTACCAGGGGGCAGGAGCTACACCTTC. Amino acids: CASSLPGGRSYTF. The full variable domain, in which reference TRBV5-1 and TRBJ1-2 provide the parts outside the CDR3, is KAGVTQTPRYLIKTRGQQVTLSCSPISGHRSVSWYQQTPGQGLQFLFEYFSETQRNKGNFPGRFSGRQFSNSRSEMNVSTLELGDSALYLCASSLPGGRSYTFGSGTRLTVV.

The chain carries TRBV25-1 and TRBJ2-5; 10 bases fit TRBD2. The germline V gene encodes CDR1 MGHDK and CDR2 SYGVNS. The V segment lost 7 bases and the J segment 5 bases; nucleotides outside the gene matches: 16. The CDR3 extends over 17 amino acids. The CDR3 spells CASNGWGLAGVHETQYF. CDR3 sequence (DNA): TGTGCCAGCAACGGTTGGGGCCTAGCGGGAGTCCATGAGACCCAGTACTTC.

This clonotype has at least ten counts. The rearrangement links TRBV6-6 to TRBJ1-2, with D unclear. Germline CDR1 reads MNHNY; CDR2 reads SVGAGI (reference sequence). V shed 2 bases and J shed 8 bases, with 12 bases lying between them. The CDR3 is 13 residues long. CDR3 nucleotides: TGTGCCAGCAGTTACGTCTCGAGGGAAGGCTACACCTTC. Its translation is CASSYVSREGYTF.

This sequence joins TRBV4-1 and TRBJ2-7; the D is unclear. Germline CDR1 MGHRA, CDR2 YSYEKL. This CDR3 has 15 residues. V was cut by 0 bases and J by 2 bases, with 11 bases left in between. The CDR3 nucleotides are TGCGCCAGCAGCCAAGATCCCGACCCGGCCTACGAGCAGTACTTC. Translated, it gives CASSQDPDPAYEQYF.

This clonotype was counted between two and nine times. This chain links TRBV27 with TRBJ1-6, with 8 bases fitting TRBD1. The CDR3 loop spans 16 amino acids. CDR1 is MNHEY, CDR2 SMNVEV, per germline (reference sequence). V was pared by 5 bases and J by 3 bases, with 6 bases of the junction left unmatched. CDR3 sequence reads: CASSRGQVIYNSPLHF. The CDR3 nucleotides are TGTGCCAGCAGTCGGGGACAGGTGATCTATAATTCACCCCTCCACTTT.

V is TRBV20-1 and J is TRBJ2-1, with 10 bases that match TRBD2. The V gene's germline CDR1 is DFQATT and CDR2 SNEGSKA (reference sequence). After removal of 1 base from V and 12 bases from J, the junction contained 18 bases not matched to a gene. CDR3 length: 17 amino acids. Here the CDR3 reads CSARGRLAGDYFFSQFF. For the CDR3, the DNA is TGCAGTGCTAGAGGACGGCTAGCGGGAGACTATTTTTTTTCGCAGTTCTTC.

This clonotype was recorded a few times. The chain recombines TRBV12-3 or TRBV12-4 with TRBJ2-2; 8 bases map to TRBD2. The CDR3 runs 15 residues. V shed 5 bases and J 4 bases; nucleotides not matched to a gene: 6. The CDR3 sequence is CASSRAGGGTGELFF. The CDR3 DNA reads as TGTGCCAGCAGTCGGGCGGGAGGAGGCACCGGGGAGCTGTTTTTT.

This clonotype was observed a few times. The chain couples TRBV29-1 to TRBJ1-2, with 7 bases fitting TRBD1. The CDR3 contains 16 residues. CDR1 SQVTM and CDR2 ANQGSEA come from the germline V gene. V shed 7 bases, J shed 4 bases, and the junction held 18 bases outside the gene matches. CDR3 bases: TGCAGCGCCAACTTCCGGGACAGCCCCGCGACCTATGGCTACACCTTC. Residues: CSANFRDSPATYGYTF.

This clonotype was recorded a few times. The rearrangement uses TRBV5-1 and TRBJ2-7; 12 bases line up with TRBD2. With V trimmed by 3 bases and J by 3 bases, 1 base remained unmatched. CDR3 length: 14 residues. Germline assignment: CDR1 SGHRS and CDR2 YFSETQ. The CDR3 DNA is TGCGCCAGCAGCTGGACTAGCGGGATCTACGAGCAGTACTTC. It translates to CASSWTSGIYEQYF.

The chain joins TRBV5-6 to TRBJ1-1; the D is unclear. The V and J ends lost 1 base and 11 bases respectively, with 39 bases between them. The CDR3 has 21 amino acids. Germline V lookup: CDR1 SGHDT, CDR2 YYEEEE. The CDR3 sequence: CASSLIPATGLVRALSSAAFF. In nucleotides, the CDR3 is TGTGCCAGCAGCTTGATCCCCGCTACGGGCTTGGTGCGAGCACTTTCGTCCGCCGCTTTCTTT.

The V and J genes are TRBV3-1 and TRBJ2-7, with a possible D match to TRBD1 (5 bases). CDR1 and CDR2 from the germline V gene are LGHDT and YNNKEL (reference sequence). The ends were cut back, 4 bases at V and 5 bases at J, with 12 bases in the middle. The CDR3 is made up of 13 amino acids. The CDR3 is CASSRQGPNEQYF. CDR3 nucleotides: TGTGCCAGCAGCCGCCAGGGTCCCAACGAGCAGTACTTC.

Note on this clonotype: This sequence may be a read error, since a much larger clone differs from it by one base. The J gene is TRBJ2-1, the V gene TRBV29-1; the match to TRBD2 covers 12 bases. J gave up 0 bases and V 8 bases, and 14 bases lay outside the gene matches. The germline V gene encodes CDR1 SQVTM and CDR2 ANQGSEA. The CDR3 covers 18 residues. The CDR3 loop reads CSFLALAGGLSSYNEQFF. In nucleotides, the CDR3 is TGCAGCTTCTTAGCTCTAGCGGGAGGGCTGAGCTCCTACAATGAGCAGTTCTTC.

This clonotype was seen a few times. The chain has TRBV5-1 and TRBJ2-2; D is perhaps TRBD2 (6 bases). V lost 4 bases and J lost 11, with 24 bases in between. Looked up from germline, CDR1 is SGHRS and CDR2 is YFSETQ. The CDR3 covers 16 residues. DNA of the CDR3: TGCGCCAGCAGCCCAGGGACGGCGGGAACATGGTTTGAGCTGTTTTTT. This codes for CASSPGTAGTWFELFF.

V gene TRBV6-1 combines with J gene TRBJ1-1, with TRBD1 matching 8 bases. Losses at the gene ends were 8 bases for V and 5 bases for J; bases not matched to a gene: 10. This CDR3 region has 14 residues. The germline CDR1 and CDR2 sequences are MNHNS and SASEGT. The CDR3 nucleotides are TGTGCCAGCGTCCAGGGGGCAGGGGGAACTGAAGCTTTCTTT. Amino acid sequence: CASVQGAGGTEAFF.

The chain has TRBV7-2 and TRBJ1-1, with TRBD1 as a possible D gene (5 bases). Germline V gene data show CDR1 as SGHTA and CDR2 as FQGNSA. V gave up 0 bases and J gave up 6 bases, with 14 bases separating them. This CDR3 has 15 amino acids. CDR3 coding DNA: TGTGCCAGCAGCTTAGCGGCGCAGGGAACCTCTGAAGCTTTCTTT. Translated, it gives CASSLAAQGTSEAFF.

This clonotype turned up a few times. This CDR3 reads CASSENGANTEAFF. CDR3 coding DNA: TGTGCCAGCAGTGAAAACGGAGCGAACACTGAAGCTTTCTTT. The chain has TRBV25-1 and TRBJ1-1; D is unclear. Trimming cost V 2 bases and J 1 base, with 8 bases left between them. This CDR3 has 14 amino acids. Germline-derived CDR1 and CDR2 are MGHDK and SYGVNS.

The chain couples TRBV7-9 to TRBJ1-1; D perhaps matches TRBD1 (6 bases). The CDR3 loop spans 13 amino acids. Between the trimmed V and J ends, which lost 3 bases and 8 bases, there was a span of 13 bases. Germline CDR1 and CDR2: SEHNR and FQNEAQ (reference sequence). CDR3 coding DNA: TGTGCCAGCAGCTTTTCGGGGGCGCCGGAAGCTTTCTTT. Protein: CASSFSGAPEAFF.

The table lists this clonotype with a few counts. One end of the junction is discordant with germline, which a read error may explain. DNA of the CDR3: TGTGCCAGCAGTAATCGGGACAGGGTTGGCTTC. Protein sequence: CASSNRDRVGF. The chain recombines TRBV6-2 or TRBV6-3 with TRBJ2-7; 9 bases line up with TRBD1. The CDR3 is 11 residues long. Germline V CDR1 and CDR2: MNHEY, SVGEGT.

This clonotype occurred a few times. The chain carries TRBV20-1 and TRBJ1-2, with D unresolved. This CDR3 spans 11 amino acids. Germline V CDR1 and CDR2: DFQATT, SNEGSKA (reference sequence). Trimming shortened V by 7 bases and J by 4 bases, and 10 bases separated the two germline ends. CDR3 amino acids: CSGGLAYGYTF. The CDR3 DNA reads TGCAGTGGCGGATTGGCCTATGGCTACACCTTC.

J is TRBJ2-7 and V is TRBV6-1, with D unresolved. The CDR3 runs 14 residues. The germline V and J ends were trimmed by 7 bases and 2 bases, with 15 bases remaining between them. Germline V gene sequence: CDR1 MNHNS, CDR2 SASEGT. CDR3 amino acids: CASMSGRTAYEQYF. The CDR3 bases are TGTGCCAGCATGTCCGGCAGAACGGCCTACGAGCAGTACTTC.

This sequence joins TRBV7-3 and TRBJ2-2; 11 bases are shared with TRBD2. With V trimmed by 1 base and J by 0 bases, 4 bases remained unmatched. Germline CDR1 and CDR2: SGHTA and FQGTGA. The CDR3 length is 18 residues. The CDR3 loop is CASSLMTSGIANTGELFF. The CDR3 DNA follows: TGTGCCAGCAGCTTAATGACTAGCGGGATTGCGAACACCGGGGAGCTGTTTTTT.

The J gene is TRBJ1-3, the V gene TRBV14; TRBD1 agrees at 8 bases. V was clipped by 5 bases and J by 7 bases; unmatched bases: 7. Germline V lookup: CDR1 SGHDN, CDR2 FVKESK. This CDR3 spans 14 amino acids. CDR3 loop: CASSTLNRGNTIYF. CDR3 nucleotide sequence: TGTGCCAGCAGCACCTTGAACAGGGGGAACACCATATATTTT.